This T cell receptor beta chain was observed in a study of cytomegalovirus exposure and HLA in healthy donors. Study results and caveats: Solely CMV serostatus was available to characterize immune exposure. Earlier analysis found most TCR beta V segments productive about 87% or about 30% of the time.

The length of the CDR3 is 14 residues. J lost 3 bases, V lost 4 bases, and 3 bases had no gene match. Germline CDR1 and CDR2: LNHDA and SQIVND (reference sequence). Vbeta (60) and Jbeta (13) primers were used in the PCR. The assay was immunoSEQ multiplex PCR, and TCRdb's table has in-frame clones only and misses some. The sample includes 160,000 or so clones, about four fifths of them seen just once. This clone was seen a handful of times. Its antigen is undetermined. The TCR was taken from a woman aged 45-65 years in good health and CMV-seronegative. Input material: PBMCs. The rearrangement joins TRBV19 to TRBJ1-2, with 9 bases identical to TRBD1. Here the CDR3 DNA reads TGTGCCAGTAGTACACAGGGGGCTGACTATGGCTACACCTTC. This encodes CASSTQGADYGYTF.